This T cell receptor (beta chain) was observed in a study of blood T cells in healthy people across ages. A word on this clonotype: Antigen unknown.

A J-beta primer mix and a sample-barcoded 5' primer were used in a second PCR of about 7 to 12 cycles. With 12 random nucleotides, a template-switch adaptor tagged each individual cDNA molecule. TCRdb called the 5' RACE reads again in MiXCR, with one record for every CDR3 protein. In the table there are approximately 880,000 distinct CDR3 sequences, about 44% of which are singletons. V was shortened by 1 base and J by 0 bases, with 13 bases between the two germline ends. The germline gives CDR1 DFQATT, CDR2 SNEGSKA (reference sequence). There are 15 residues in the CDR3. Study outcomes and limitations: Not knowing donor CMV status may have confounded expanded clonotype changes. Per-million-T-cell TCR beta diversity fell roughly linearly with age.

Total RNA was extracted at no less than 6 micrograms per sample. Sequenced: blood. The receptor was derived from a young man in good health. This rearrangement joins TRBV20-1 to TRBJ2-7; TRBD2 is a possible D gene (6 bases). CDR3 loop: CSARGPGTDSYEQYF. CDR3 DNA: TGCAGTGCTAGAGGCCCCGGGACTGACTCCTACGAGCAGTACTTC.